The clone carrying this T cell receptor beta chain has a handful of counts. Its antigen remains unknown. MiXCR, run by TCRdb on the 5' RACE reads, gives a single entry per CDR3 protein. This sample has roughly 180,000 distinct CDR3 sequences; around 13% occur once, and the top ten carry more than 15%. The V segment lost 4 bases and the J segment 3 bases; nucleotides outside the gene matches: 3. CDR3 length: 14 residues. Germline CDR1 is SNHLY and CDR2 is FYNNEI. The data originate from a study of CD8 T cells in ankylosing spondylitis. Overall study findings and caveats: What appeared characteristic of ankylosing spondylitis blood was a TCR beta motif of under 10 highly homologous variants.

This clonotype was sampled from a male donor with ankylosing spondylitis or in good health (not recorded which). The chain couples TRBV2 to TRBJ2-1; 7 nucleotides match TRBD2. Material: blood, either unsorted or a sorted T cell fraction (not recorded which). The CDR3 DNA reads TGTGCCAGCAGTGGGGCTAGCGGCTACAATGAGCAGTTCTTC. It translates to CASSGASGYNEQFF. Full variable domain (rest looked up from reference TRBV2 and TRBJ2-1): EPEVTQTPSHQVTQMGQEVILRCVPISNHLYFYWYRQILGQKVEFLVSFYNNEISEKSEIFDDQFSVERPDGSNFTLKIRSTKLEDSAMYFCASSGASGYNEQFFGPGTRLTVL.